This entry features one T cell receptor (beta chain) sequence. These data belong to a study of blood T cell repertoires in COVID-19. Sequencing used immunoSEQ multiplex PCR; TCRdb keeps in-frame clones, though not all of them. The sample shows about 160,000 clones, just under 85% of them seen only once. The germline V and J ends were trimmed by 0 bases and 1 base, with 7 bases remaining between them. CDR3 length: 15 amino acids. Germline V CDR1 and CDR2: LGHNA, YSLEER. The chain uses TRBV4-3 and TRBJ1-5; D is unclear. The sample comprised peripheral blood. This clonotype originated in a woman of 80 years or more with acute or convalescent COVID-19. CDR3 sequence (DNA): TGCGCCAGCAGCCAAGATAAACAGAGCAATCAGCCCCAGCATTTT. Residues: CASSQDKQSNQPQHF.